This T cell receptor beta chain was recovered during a study of cytomegalovirus exposure and HLA in healthy donors. Study information: The approximately 680 first-cohort repertoires and the roughly 130 validation repertoires shared the same platform, a later analysis reported.

Assay: immunoSEQ multiplex PCR; the TCRdb copy retains only in-frame clones and omits some. In the table there are 150,000 to 200,000 clones, less than 90% of which are singletons. On this clone: Its antigen is not identified.

Notes on the study in general: Confirmation in vitro established that three CMV-associated chains were specific for CMV antigens. Subsequent analysis of the approximately 110 validation repertoires found a tendency for first-cohort TCR clusters to co-occur.

CDR1 is SEHNR and CDR2 is FQNEAQ in the germline V gene (reference sequence). The CDR3 contains 13 residues. V was trimmed by 2 bases and J by 6 bases, leaving 10 bases between them. Sequences were obtained from PBMCs. The J gene is TRBJ1-1, the V gene TRBV7-9, with a tentative D call TRBD1 (6 bases). This clonotype was obtained from a young woman in good health and CMV-seronegative. The DNA for the CDR3 is TGTGCCAGCAGCTTAAGCAGGGGCGCTGAAGCTTTCTTT. This translates into CASSLSRGAEAFF.